These T cell receptor beta chains were read from a single sample in a study of technical replicates of blood from several donors. Sequenced by immunoSEQ multiplex PCR; TCRdb stores in-frame clones only, minus some. The table has 75,000 to 95,000 clones, roughly 94% seen once. Sequencing was performed on T cells isolated from PBMCs. These receptors all stem from a human donor in good health. CDR3s include the opening cysteine and the closing phenylalanine or tryptophan. Fields, in order: J gene, clone size, V gene, D gene, CDR3 DNA, CDR3 protein. D genes are given only for firm matches. Size tells how often a clone was seen (once, few, many) or the class of an expanded clone, and some rows leave it out.

J: TRBJ2-7; size: -; V: TRBV5-1; D: TRBD1; DNA: TGCGCCAGCAGCTTGGCCAGGGCGACAGGGTTCTACGAGCAGTACTTC; CDR3: CASSLARATGFYEQYF
J: TRBJ2-7; size: -; V: TRBV10-1; D: TRBD2; DNA: TGCGCCAGCAGTGAACGACTAGCGCCTAATACCAAGGGGCGCGAGCAGTACTTC; CDR3: CASSERLAPNTKGREQYF
J: TRBJ2-7; size: -; V: TRBV4-1; D: -; DNA: TGCGCCAGCAGCCAAGATCGACAGCGTCCCTACGAGCAGTACTTC; CDR3: CASSQDRQRPYEQYF
J: TRBJ2-1; size: -; V: TRBV10-3; D: TRBD2; DNA: TGTGCCATCAGTGATAGGATCGGGGGGGGGAGCAATGAGCAGTTCTTC; CDR3: CAISDRIGGGSNEQFF
J: TRBJ1-2; size: -; V: TRBV28; D: TRBD1; DNA: TGTGCCAGCAGGCGAGCCGGACAGGGGATCTATGGCTACACCTTC; CDR3: CASRRAGQGIYGYTF
J: TRBJ1-1; size: -; V: TRBV19; D: TRBD1; DNA: TGTGCCAGTAGTAAAACCCATCTCAGGGGGCTTACTGAAGCTTTCTTT; CDR3: CASSKTHLRGLTEAFF
J: TRBJ2-4; size: -; V: TRBV4-1; D: TRBD1; DNA: TGCGCCAGCAGCCATACCTCCGGGACAGGGGGCTCCCCCAAGCTTGGAAACATTCAGTACTTC; CDR3: CASSHTSGTGGSPKLGNIQYF
J: TRBJ2-7; size: -; V: TRBV19; D: -; DNA: TGTGCCAGTAGTATCGGCCAGGTCCAGAGCGAGCAGTACTTC; CDR3: CASSIGQVQSEQYF
J: TRBJ2-5; size: -; V: TRBV28; D: TRBD1; DNA: TGTGCCAGCAGTATACCGGGACAGGGGATCCAAGAGACCCAGTACTTC; CDR3: CASSIPGQGIQETQYF
J: TRBJ2-3; size: -; V: TRBV9; D: -; DNA: TGTGCCAGCAGCGCATACGGGTCGGGGTCCACAGATACGCAGTATTTT; CDR3: CASSAYGSGSTDTQYF
J: TRBJ1-5; size: -; V: TRBV4-1; D: -; DNA: TGCGCCAGCAGCCAAGTGCAGGCAAGTCAGCCCCAGCATTTT; CDR3: CASSQVQASQPQHF
J: TRBJ1-5; size: -; V: TRBV19; D: -; DNA: TGTGCCGGCGGGCAGATTAGCAATCAGCCCCAGCATTTT; CDR3: CAGGQISNQPQHF
J: TRBJ2-7; size: once; V: TRBV29-1; D: TRBD2; DNA: TGCAGCGTACCGGGACTAGCGGGAGGGCCAACGAGTGAGCAGTACTTC; CDR3: CSVPGLAGGPTSEQYF
J: TRBJ1-5; size: -; V: TRBV7-2; D: -; DNA: TGTGCCAGCAGCTTAGTCCCCCGGGGCGGGGATCAGCCCCAGCATTTT; CDR3: CASSLVPRGGDQPQHF
J: TRBJ2-2; size: -; V: TRBV7-2; D: -; DNA: TGTGCCAGCAGCTTCTTAGAGGGCGGGGAGCTGTTTTTT; CDR3: CASSFLEGGELFF
J: TRBJ1-5; size: -; V: TRBV27; D: TRBD1; DNA: TGTGCCAGCAGTCCACAGGGGGCCTTGGGGAATCAGCCCCAGCATTTT; CDR3: CASSPQGALGNQPQHF
J: TRBJ2-7; size: -; V: TRBV10-3; D: TRBD1; DNA: TGTGCCATCAGGATGGGACAGGGGTCCTACGAGCAGTACTTC; CDR3: CAIRMGQGSYEQYF
J: TRBJ2-7; size: -; V: TRBV2; D: TRBD1; DNA: TGTGCCAGCAGCAAGCCGGACAGGGGAGAGGGGGTAGGGCACTACGAGCAGTACTTC; CDR3: CASSKPDRGEGVGHYEQYF
J: TRBJ2-1; size: -; V: TRBV13; D: -; DNA: TGTGCCAGCAGCTTATTAGGGGACACCTCCTACAATGAGCAGTTCTTC; CDR3: CASSLLGDTSYNEQFF
J: TRBJ2-1; size: few; V: TRBV11-2; D: TRBD1; DNA: TGTGCCAGCAGCTCGGACAGGCTCAATGAGCAGTTCTTC; CDR3: CASSSDRLNEQFF